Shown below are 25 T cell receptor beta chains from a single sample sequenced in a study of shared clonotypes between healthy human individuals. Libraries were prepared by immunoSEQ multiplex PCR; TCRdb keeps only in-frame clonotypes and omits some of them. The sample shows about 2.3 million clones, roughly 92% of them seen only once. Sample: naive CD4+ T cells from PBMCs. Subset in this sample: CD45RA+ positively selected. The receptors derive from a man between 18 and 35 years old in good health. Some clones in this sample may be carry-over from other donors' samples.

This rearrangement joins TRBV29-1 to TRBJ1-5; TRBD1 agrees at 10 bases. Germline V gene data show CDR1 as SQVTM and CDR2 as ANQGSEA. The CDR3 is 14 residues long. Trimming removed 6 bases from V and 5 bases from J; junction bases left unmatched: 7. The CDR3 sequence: CSVRTGGVDQPQHF. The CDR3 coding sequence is TGCAGCGTCCGGACAGGGGGGGTCGATCAGCCCCAGCATTTT.

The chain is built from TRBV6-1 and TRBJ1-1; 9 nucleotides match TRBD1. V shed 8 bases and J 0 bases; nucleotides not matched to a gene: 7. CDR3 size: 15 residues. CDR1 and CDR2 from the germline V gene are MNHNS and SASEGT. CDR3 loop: CASSRTGALNTEAFF. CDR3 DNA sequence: TGTGCCAGCTCCCGGACAGGGGCCTTGAACACTGAAGCTTTCTTT.

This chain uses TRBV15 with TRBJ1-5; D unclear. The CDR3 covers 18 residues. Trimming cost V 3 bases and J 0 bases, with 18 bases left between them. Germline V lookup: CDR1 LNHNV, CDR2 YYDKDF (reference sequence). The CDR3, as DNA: TGTGCCACCAGCAGGCCCAGGAAAGAACTATATAGCAATCAGCCCCAGCATTTT. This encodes CATSRPRKELYSNQPQHF.

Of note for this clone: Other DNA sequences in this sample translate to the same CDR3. This CDR3 reads CASSLLGGHQPQHF. CDR3 DNA sequence: TGTGCCAGCAGTTTATTAGGGGGCCATCAGCCCCAGCATTTT. The chain is built from TRBV28 and TRBJ1-5; 7 bases map to TRBD1. V lost 1 base and J lost 5; bases outside the gene matches: 2. Germline V lookup: CDR1 MDHEN, CDR2 SYDVKM. CDR3 length equals 14 residues.

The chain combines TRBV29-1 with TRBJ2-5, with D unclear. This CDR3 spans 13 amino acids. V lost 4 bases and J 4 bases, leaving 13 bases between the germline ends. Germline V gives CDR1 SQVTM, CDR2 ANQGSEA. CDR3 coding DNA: TGCAGCGTTGGGGATCTCATGGGAGAGACCCAGTACTTC. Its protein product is CSVGDLMGETQYF.

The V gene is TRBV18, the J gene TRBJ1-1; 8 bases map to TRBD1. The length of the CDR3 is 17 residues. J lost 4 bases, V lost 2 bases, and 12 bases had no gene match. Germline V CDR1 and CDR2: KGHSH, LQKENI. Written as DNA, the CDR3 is TGTGCCAGCTCACCAAGGACAGGGTTGGGTTTCGGCACTGAAGCTTTCTTT. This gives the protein CASSPRTGLGFGTEAFF.

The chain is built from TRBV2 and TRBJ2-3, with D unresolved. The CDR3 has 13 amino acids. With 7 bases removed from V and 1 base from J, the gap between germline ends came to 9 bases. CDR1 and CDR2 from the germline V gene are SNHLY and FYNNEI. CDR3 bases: TGTGCCAGCACACCGGACGGCACAGATACGCAGTATTTT. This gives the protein CASTPDGTDTQYF.

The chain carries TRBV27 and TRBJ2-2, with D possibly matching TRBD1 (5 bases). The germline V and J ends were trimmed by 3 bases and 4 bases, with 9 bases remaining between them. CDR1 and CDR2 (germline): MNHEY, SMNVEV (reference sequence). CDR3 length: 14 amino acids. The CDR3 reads CASSFKGFTGELFF. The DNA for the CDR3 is TGTGCCAGCAGTTTCAAGGGGTTCACCGGGGAGCTGTTTTTT.

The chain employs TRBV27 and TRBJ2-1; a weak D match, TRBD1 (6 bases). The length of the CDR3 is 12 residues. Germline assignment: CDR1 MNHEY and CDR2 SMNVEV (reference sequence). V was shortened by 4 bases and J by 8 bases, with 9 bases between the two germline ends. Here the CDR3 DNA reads TGTGCCAGCAGTTCACAGGGTTATGAGCAGTTCTTC. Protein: CASSSQGYEQFF.

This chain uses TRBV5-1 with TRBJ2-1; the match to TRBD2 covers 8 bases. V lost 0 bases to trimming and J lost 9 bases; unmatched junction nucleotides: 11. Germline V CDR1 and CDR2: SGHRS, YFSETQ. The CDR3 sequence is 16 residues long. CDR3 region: CASSLGNYRSGSEQFF. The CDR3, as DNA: TGCGCCAGCAGCTTGGGCAACTATCGGAGCGGGAGTGAGCAGTTCTTC.

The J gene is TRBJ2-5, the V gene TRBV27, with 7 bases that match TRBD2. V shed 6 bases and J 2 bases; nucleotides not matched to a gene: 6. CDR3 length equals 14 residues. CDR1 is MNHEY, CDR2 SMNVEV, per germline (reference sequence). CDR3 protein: CASRPGLLQETQYF. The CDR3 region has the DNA TGTGCCAGCAGGCCGGGACTACTTCAAGAGACCCAGTACTTC.

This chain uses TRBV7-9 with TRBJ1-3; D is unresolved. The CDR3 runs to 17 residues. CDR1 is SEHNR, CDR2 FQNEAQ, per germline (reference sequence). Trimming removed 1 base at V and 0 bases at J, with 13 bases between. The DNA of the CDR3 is TGTGCCAGCAGCTTAGATCGGCGTGGCCGCTCTGGAAACACCATATATTTT. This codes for CASSLDRRGRSGNTIYF.

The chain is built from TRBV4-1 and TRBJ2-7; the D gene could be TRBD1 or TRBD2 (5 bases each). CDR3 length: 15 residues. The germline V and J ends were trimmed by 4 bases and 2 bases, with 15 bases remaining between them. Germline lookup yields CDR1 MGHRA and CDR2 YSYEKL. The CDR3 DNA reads TGCGCCAGCAGCCCAAGGTTCGGGGCCCCCTACGAGCAGTACTTC. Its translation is CASSPRFGAPYEQYF.

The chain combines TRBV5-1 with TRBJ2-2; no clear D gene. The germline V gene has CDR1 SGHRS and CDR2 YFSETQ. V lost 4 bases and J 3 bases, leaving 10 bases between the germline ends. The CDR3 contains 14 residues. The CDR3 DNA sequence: TGCGCCAGCAGCCCACAACCAGACACCGGGGAGCTGTTTTTT. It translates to CASSPQPDTGELFF.

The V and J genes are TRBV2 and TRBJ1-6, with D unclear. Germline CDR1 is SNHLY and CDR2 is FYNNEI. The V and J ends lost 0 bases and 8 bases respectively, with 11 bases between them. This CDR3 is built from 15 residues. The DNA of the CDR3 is TGTGCCAGCAGTGAAGCGCGGGGTGCGTATTCACCCCTCCACTTT. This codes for CASSEARGAYSPLHF.

The CDR3 DNA sequence: TGTGCCAGCATCCGACAGGGCGGGTACGAGCAGTACTTC. Amino acids: CASIRQGGYEQYF. The V gene is TRBV6-1, the J gene TRBJ2-7, with 7 bases aligning to TRBD1. CDR1 and CDR2 from the germline V gene are MNHNS and SASEGT. CDR3 length: 13 residues. The V gene end was trimmed by 7 bases and the J gene end by 4 bases; junction bases not matched to a gene: 7.

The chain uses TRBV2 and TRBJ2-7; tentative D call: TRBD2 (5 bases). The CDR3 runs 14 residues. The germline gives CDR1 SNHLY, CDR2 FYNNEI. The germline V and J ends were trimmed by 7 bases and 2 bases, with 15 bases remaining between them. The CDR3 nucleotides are TGTGCCAGCACCCTTGAGGGCGGCCCCTACGAGCAGTACTTC. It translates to CASTLEGGPYEQYF.

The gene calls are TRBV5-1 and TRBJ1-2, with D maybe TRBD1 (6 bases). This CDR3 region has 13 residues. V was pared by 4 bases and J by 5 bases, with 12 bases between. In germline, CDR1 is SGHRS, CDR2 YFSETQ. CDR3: CASSTGGWYGYTF. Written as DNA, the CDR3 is TGCGCCAGCAGCACCGGGGGCTGGTATGGCTACACCTTC.

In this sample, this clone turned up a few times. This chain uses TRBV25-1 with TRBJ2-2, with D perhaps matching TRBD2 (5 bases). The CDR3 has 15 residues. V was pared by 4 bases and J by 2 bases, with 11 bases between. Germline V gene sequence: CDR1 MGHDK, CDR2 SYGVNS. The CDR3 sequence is CASSGLAINTGELFF. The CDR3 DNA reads TGTGCCAGCAGTGGTTTAGCGATAAACACCGGGGAGCTGTTTTTT.

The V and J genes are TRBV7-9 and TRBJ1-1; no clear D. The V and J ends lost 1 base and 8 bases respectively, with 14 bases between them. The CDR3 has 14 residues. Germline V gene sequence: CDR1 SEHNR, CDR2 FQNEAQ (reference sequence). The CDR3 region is CASSLGLYGGEAFF. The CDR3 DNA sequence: TGTGCCAGCAGCTTAGGGCTTTACGGTGGGGAAGCTTTCTTT. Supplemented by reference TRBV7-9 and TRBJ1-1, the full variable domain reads DTGVSQNPRHKITKRGQNVTFRCDPISEHNRLYWYRQTLGQGPEFLTYFQNEAQLEKSRLLSDRFSAERPKGSFSTLEIQRTEQGDSAMYLCASSLGLYGGEAFFGQGTRLTVV.

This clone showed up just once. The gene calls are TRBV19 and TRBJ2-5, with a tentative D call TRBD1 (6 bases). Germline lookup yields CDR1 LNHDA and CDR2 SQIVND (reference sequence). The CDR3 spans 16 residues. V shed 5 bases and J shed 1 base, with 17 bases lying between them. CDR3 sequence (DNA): TGTGCCAGTAGTCCAGTACAGGGTAGGGGCCAAGAGACCCAGTACTTC. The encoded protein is CASSPVQGRGQETQYF.

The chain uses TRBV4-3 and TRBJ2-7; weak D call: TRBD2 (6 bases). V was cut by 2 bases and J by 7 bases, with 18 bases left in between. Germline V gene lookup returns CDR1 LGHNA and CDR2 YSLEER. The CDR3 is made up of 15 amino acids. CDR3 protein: CASSQHLTSPTEQYF. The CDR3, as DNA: TGCGCCAGCAGCCAACATTTAACTAGCCCGACAGAGCAGTACTTC.

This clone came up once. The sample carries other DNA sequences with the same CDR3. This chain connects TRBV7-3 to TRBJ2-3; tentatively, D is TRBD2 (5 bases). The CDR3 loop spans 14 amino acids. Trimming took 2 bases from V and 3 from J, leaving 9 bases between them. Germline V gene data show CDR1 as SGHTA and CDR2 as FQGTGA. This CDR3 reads CASSLGLSTDTQYF. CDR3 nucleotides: TGTGCCAGCAGCTTAGGACTGTCTACAGATACGCAGTATTTT. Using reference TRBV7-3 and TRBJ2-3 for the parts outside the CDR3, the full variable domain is GAGVSQTPSNKVTEKGKYVELRCDPISGHTALYWYRQSLGQGPEFLIYFQGTGAADDSGLPNDRFFAVRPEGSVSTLKIQRTERGDSAVYLCASSLGLSTDTQYFGPGTRLTVL.

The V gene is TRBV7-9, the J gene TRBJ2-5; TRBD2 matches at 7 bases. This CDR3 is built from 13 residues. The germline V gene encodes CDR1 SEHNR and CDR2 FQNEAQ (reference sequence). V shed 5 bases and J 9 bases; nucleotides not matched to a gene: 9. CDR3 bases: TGTGCCAGCAGCCCGGCGCCAGGGAGGGCCCAGTACTTC. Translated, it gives CASSPAPGRAQYF.

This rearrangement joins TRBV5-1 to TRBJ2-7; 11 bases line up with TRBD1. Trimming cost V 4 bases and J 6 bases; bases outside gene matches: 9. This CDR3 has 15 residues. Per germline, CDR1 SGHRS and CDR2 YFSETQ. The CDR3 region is CASSPDGTGGSEQYF. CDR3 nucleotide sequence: TGCGCCAGCAGCCCGGACGGGACAGGGGGGTCCGAGCAGTACTTC.